This is a list of T cell receptor beta chains from one sample in a study of blood T cell repertoires in COVID-19. Using immunoSEQ multiplex PCR, the repertoire was profiled, and TCRdb retains in-frame clones only, with some absent. The top ten clones hold roughly 11% of a sample with about 290,000 clones, over 85% of them seen once. Sequencing was performed on peripheral blood. These receptors were collected from a woman in her thirties with COVID-19, enrolled during active disease. Each CDR3 is given with its conserved first and last residue. The order of the fields is D gene, clone size, CDR3 length, V gene, J gene, CDR3 protein, CDR3 DNA. D genes are given only for firm matches. Rows may omit the clone size; those that give it use once, few, many or a size class.

-	once	17	TRBV3-1/TRBV3-2	TRBJ2-3	CASSQDSGGLGTDTQYF	TGTGCCAGCAGCCAAGATTCCGGGGGGCTAGGCACAGATACGCAGTATTTT
TRBD2	-	17	TRBV6-1	TRBJ2-7	CASSDDPRGGNSYEQYF	TGTGCCAGCAGTGACGACCCGCGGGGGGGAAATTCCTACGAGCAGTACTTC
-	-	15	TRBV3-1/TRBV3-2	TRBJ1-1	CASSPRGSMNTEAFF	TGTGCCAGCAGCCCCAGGGGTTCAATGAACACTGAAGCTTTCTTT
-	once	16	TRBV18	TRBJ1-3	CASSPPKGVVEDTIYF	TGTGCCAGCTCACCACCGAAAGGGGTGGTAGAGGACACCATATATTTT
TRBD1	-	17	TRBV5-4	TRBJ1-2	CASSSPLTGEPNYGYTF	TGTGCCAGCAGCTCACCATTAACAGGGGAGCCTAACTATGGCTACACCTTC
-	-	17	TRBV6-1	TRBJ2-1	CASSERATARIVNEQFF	TGTGCCAGCAGTGAACGTGCCACAGCCCGTATTGTAAATGAGCAGTTCTTC
TRBD1	-	14	TRBV2	TRBJ1-3	CASITGTVGYTIYF	TGTGCCAGCATTACCGGGACAGTCGGATACACCATATATTTT
TRBD2	-	16	TRBV6-2/TRBV6-3	TRBJ2-1	CASSYTGLAGYNEQFF	TGTGCCAGCAGTTACACGGGACTAGCCGGCTACAATGAGCAGTTCTTC
-	-	14	TRBV5-6	TRBJ1-2	CASSFGFTNYGYTF	TGTGCCAGCAGCTTTGGCTTCACTAACTATGGCTACACCTTC
-	-	15	TRBV5-4	TRBJ2-5	CASSPGTRVGETQYF	TGTGCCAGCAGCCCCGGGACTCGGGTGGGAGAGACCCAGTACTTC
-	once	14	TRBV2	TRBJ2-1	CASSGGVSDNEQFF	TGTGCCAGCAGTGGGGGAGTTAGCGACAATGAGCAGTTCTTC
TRBD1	few	16	TRBV5-6	TRBJ1-3	CASTTDRGLGGNTIYF	TGTGCCAGCACCACCGACAGGGGGTTAGGAGGAAACACCATATATTTT
-	-	18	TRBV3-1/TRBV3-2	TRBJ1-1	CASSQVPRSYQSPTEAFF	TGTGCCAGCAGCCAAGTCCCGAGATCTTATCAATCCCCCACTGAAGCTTTCTTT
-	few	14	TRBV2	TRBJ2-2	CASRGQGVSGELFF	TGTGCCAGCAGGGGCCAGGGTGTTTCCGGGGAGCTGTTTTTT
-	-	13	TRBV28	TRBJ2-7	CASSELRPYEQYF	TGTGCCAGCAGTGAACTCCGTCCCTACGAGCAGTACTTC
-	few	13	TRBV30	TRBJ1-1	CAWSVHKNTEAFF	TGTGCCTGGAGTGTACACAAGAACACTGAAGCTTTCTTT
-	-	14	TRBV19	TRBJ1-1	CASSMIGGYTEAFF	TGTGCCAGTAGTATGATAGGGGGTTACACTGAAGCTTTCTTT
TRBD1	-	18	TRBV30	TRBJ1-1	CAWSVRTGTGVVNTEAFF	TGTGCCTGGAGTGTACGAACCGGGACAGGGGTCGTGAACACTGAAGCTTTCTTT
TRBD2	-	14	TRBV28	TRBJ2-7	CASSWRGSGNEQYF	TGTGCCAGCAGCTGGCGGGGGAGTGGAAACGAGCAGTACTTC
TRBD1	-	15	TRBV4-1	TRBJ2-7	CASSQGTGNTYEQYF	TGCGCCAGCAGCCAAGGGACAGGGAATACCTACGAGCAGTACTTC
-	-	18	TRBV5-1	TRBJ2-2	CASSLAQGLLVNTGELFF	TGCGCCAGCAGCTTGGCCCAGGGCCTGTTGGTGAACACCGGGGAGCTGTTTTTT
TRBD2	few	16	TRBV9	TRBJ2-3	CASSVASGGAMDTQYF	TGTGCCAGCAGCGTAGCTAGCGGGGGGGCCATGGATACGCAGTATTTT
-	once	15	TRBV21-1	TRBJ2-4	CASINRLAVWNIQYF	TGTGCCAGCATCAACCGCCTAGCAGTCTGGAACATTCAGTACTTC
TRBD2	-	16	TRBV28	TRBJ2-6	CASSRGGLSGANVLTF	TGTGCCAGCAGTCGCGGGGGGCTCTCTGGGGCCAACGTCCTGACTTTC
TRBD2	-	16	TRBV6-5	TRBJ2-7	CASSYSRGGNSYEQYF	TGTGCCAGCAGTTACTCCCGCGGGGGAAACTCCTACGAGCAGTACTTC
-	-	14	TRBV4-1	TRBJ2-3	CASSHVSEKDTQYF	TGCGCCAGCAGCCATGTTAGCGAGAAGGATACGCAGTATTTT
-	-	14	TRBV7-9	TRBJ2-3	CASRKQGFTDTQYF	TGTGCCAGCAGGAAACAGGGATTCACAGATACGCAGTATTTT
-	-	16	TRBV6-5	TRBJ1-3	CASSYSSRGRINTIYF	TGTGCCAGCAGTTACTCGAGCAGGGGCAGGATCAACACCATATATTTT
TRBD2	-	16	TRBV6-5	TRBJ2-3	CASSNSLAGGADTQYF	TGTGCCAGCAGTAACTCCCTAGCGGGGGGAGCGGATACGCAGTATTTT
TRBD2	-	17	TRBV19	TRBJ2-1	CASKSSLESGGYNEQFF	TGTGCCAGTAAATCCTCCTTAGAAAGCGGGGGTTACAATGAGCAGTTCTTC
-	-	16	TRBV27	TRBJ2-1	CASSQTYMGAYNEQFF	TGTGCCAGCAGCCAGACATACATGGGGGCTTACAATGAGCAGTTCTTC
TRBD2	-	18	TRBV5-4	TRBJ2-2	CASSSGLAGLAGTGELFF	TGTGCCAGCAGCTCCGGACTAGCGGGGCTAGCCGGTACCGGGGAGCTGTTTTTT
-	-	14	TRBV28	TRBJ1-5	CASHGAGDGQPQHF	TGTGCCAGCCATGGGGCAGGGGATGGGCAGCCCCAGCATTTT
TRBD1	-	19	TRBV5-8	TRBJ1-3	CASSSDVDRAYNAGNTIYF	TGTGCCAGCAGCTCCGACGTTGACAGGGCATACAACGCTGGAAACACCATATATTTT
-	-	14	TRBV19	TRBJ2-7	CASSMAAHYYEQYF	TGTGCCAGTAGTATGGCAGCGCACTACTACGAGCAGTACTTC
-	-	14	TRBV19	TRBJ1-2	CATSGKGSNYGYTF	TGTGCCACCAGCGGGAAGGGGTCTAACTATGGCTACACCTTC
TRBD2	-	16	TRBV5-1	TRBJ2-1	CASTLILAGDHNEQFF	TGCGCCAGCACCCTAATACTAGCGGGGGACCACAATGAGCAGTTCTTC
-	once	12	TRBV7-6	TRBJ2-1	CASSLVGSEQFF	TGTGCCAGCAGCTTAGTAGGGAGTGAGCAGTTCTTC
-	-	13	TRBV4-1	TRBJ1-2	CASSSDSITGYTF	TGCGCCAGCAGCTCGGACAGCATCACCGGCTACACCTTC
TRBD2	-	15	TRBV15	TRBJ2-3	CATSREPGGPDTQYF	TGTGCCACCAGCAGAGAACCGGGGGGGCCAGATACGCAGTATTTT
TRBD1	-	14	TRBV12-5	TRBJ2-1	CASGPGQGHDEQFF	TGTGCTAGTGGACCCGGACAGGGGCACGATGAGCAGTTCTTC
-	-	15	TRBV6-4	TRBJ1-1	CASSDTMAVDTEAFF	TGTGCCAGCAGTGACACCATGGCAGTGGACACTGAAGCTTTCTTT
TRBD1	-	13	TRBV6-5	TRBJ1-1	CASSYWTGSEAFF	TGTGCCAGCAGTTACTGGACAGGCTCTGAAGCTTTCTTT
-	once	16	TRBV28	TRBJ1-2	CASSPRRGGRNYGYTF	TGTGCCAGCAGCCCCCGCCGAGGAGGGCGTAACTATGGCTACACCTTC
-	-	14	TRBV5-1	TRBJ1-3	CASSLDSSGNTIYF	TGCGCCAGCAGCTTGGACAGCTCTGGAAACACCATATATTTT
-	-	18	TRBV5-6	TRBJ1-1	CASSFPPAIQGGNTEAFF	TGTGCCAGCAGCTTCCCCCCAGCCATACAGGGCGGGAACACTGAAGCTTTCTTT
TRBD1	few	13	TRBV19	TRBJ1-2	CASSRTGYYGYTF	TGTGCCAGTAGTCGGACAGGGTACTATGGCTACACCTTC
TRBD1	-	15	TRBV7-2	TRBJ2-7	CASSSGTGLSYEQYF	TGTGCCAGCAGCTCTGGGACAGGGCTCTCCTACGAGCAGTACTTC
-	-	15	TRBV2	TRBJ2-5	CASCSTGIGVETQYF	TGTGCCAGCTGCTCCACAGGGATAGGTGTAGAGACCCAGTACTTC
TRBD2	-	18	TRBV27	TRBJ2-3	CASSLTGLTGGIRDTQYF	TGTGCCAGCAGTTTAACGGGACTAACGGGGGGGATTCGTGATACGCAGTATTTT
-	-	13	TRBV6-2/TRBV6-3	TRBJ2-1	CASSYAAGELELF	TGTGCCAGCAGTTACGCAGCGGGCGAACTCGAGCTCTTC
TRBD2	-	16	TRBV7-9	TRBJ2-6	CASSPGRGSGANVLTF	TGTGCCAGCAGCCCCGGGAGGGGTTCCGGGGCCAACGTCCTGACTTTC
-	-	11	TRBV3-1/TRBV3-2	TRBJ2-7	CASSHLREQYF	TGTGCCAGCAGCCACCTCAGGGAGCAGTACTTC
-	once	14	TRBV5-1	TRBJ2-1	CASSLGGATDEQFF	TGCGCCAGCAGCTTAGGGGGGGCCACCGATGAGCAGTTCTTC
TRBD1	-	14	TRBV27	TRBJ1-5	CASSWTGANQPQHF	TGTGCCAGCAGTTGGACAGGGGCGAATCAGCCCCAGCATTTT
-	-	16	TRBV4-1	TRBJ1-2	CASSQAPPDSRYGYTF	TGCGCCAGCAGCCAAGCCCCCCCGGACAGCCGCTATGGCTACACCTTC
-	-	18	TRBV6-6	TRBJ2-1	CASSPRRLDFRVSNEQFF	TGTGCCAGCAGTCCACGGCGACTAGATTTCAGGGTGAGCAATGAGCAGTTCTTC
-	-	14	TRBV5-6	TRBJ1-2	CASSLVQGRYGYTF	TGTGCCAGCAGCTTGGTGCAGGGGCGCTATGGCTACACCTTC